This T cell receptor (beta chain) was identified in a study of T cells in Graves' hyperthyroidism and ophthalmopathy. Study results and caveats: Most thyroid clonotypes expanded above 0.001 were also detected in blood.

This clonotype was seen more than once but under ten times. The antigen remains undetermined. Amplification targeted TCR beta CDR3 regions from RNA transcripts. Researchers ran a first-round RT-PCR on the TCR CDR3 using the HTBI primer set. MiXCR was run by TCRdb on the multiplex PCR reads, yielding one entry per CDR3 protein. The sample has 300,000 to 450,000 distinct CDR3 sequences; over 10% are singletons. Stable Graves' hyperthyroidism meant no ophthalmopathy progression within 18 months. The CDR3 totals 16 residues. With V trimmed by 5 bases and J by 5 bases, 13 bases remained unmatched. Germline lookup yields CDR1 MNHEY and CDR2 SVGEGT.

The chain combines TRBV6-2 or TRBV6-3 with TRBJ2-5; 8 nucleotides align to TRBD1. Sequenced material: blood. The receptor was isolated from a woman under 30 with Graves' hyperthyroidism. The CDR3 DNA is TGTGCCAGCAGTCACCCTCAGGGGGCTGCGGAGGAGACCCAGTACTTC. The encoded protein is CASSHPQGAAEETQYF.